The 18 T cell receptor beta chains in this list originate from one sample, sequenced in a study of blood T cell repertoires in COVID-19. Profiled with immunoSEQ multiplex PCR; TCRdb holds only in-frame clones, not every one. The table has tens of thousands of clones, 75% to 90% seen once. Sequenced input: peripheral blood. Every receptor here comes from a woman older than 75 with acute or convalescent COVID-19.

The chain couples TRBV3-1 (or the pseudogene TRBV3-2) to TRBJ2-7, with TRBD2 matching 13 bases. V was clipped by 4 bases and J by 2 bases; unmatched bases: 2. The CDR3 length is 15 residues. CDR1 LGHDT and CDR2 YNNKEL come from the germline V gene (reference sequence). DNA for the CDR3: TGTGCCAGCAGCCGAACTAGCGGGGGGGCCTACGAGCAGTACTTC. Translating it yields CASSRTSGGAYEQYF.

The rearrangement links TRBV19 to TRBJ2-3; 10 bases are a match to TRBD2. The germline V gene has CDR1 LNHDA and CDR2 SQIVND (reference sequence). CDR3 length equals 14 residues. Trimming cost V 6 bases and J 5 bases; bases outside gene matches: 5. The CDR3 spells CASRQRGGQDTQYF. DNA for the CDR3: TGTGCCAGTAGGCAGCGGGGGGGCCAAGATACGCAGTATTTT. The complete variable domain, with remaining parts taken from reference TRBV19 and TRBJ2-3, reads DGGITQSPKYLFRKEGQNVTLSCEQNLNHDAMYWYRQDPGQGLRLIYYSQIVNDFQKGDIAEGYSVSREKKESFPLTVTSAQKNPTAFYLCASRQRGGQDTQYFGPGTRLTVL.

This chain joins TRBV11-1 and TRBJ2-2; no reliable D call. V was pared by 2 bases and J by 6 bases, with 7 bases between. The CDR3 length is 13 residues. Germline V CDR1 and CDR2: SGHAT, FQDESV (reference sequence). For the CDR3, the DNA is TGTGCCAGCAGCTTAATCGTATCCGGGGAGCTGTTTTTT. This sequence encodes CASSLIVSGELFF.

V usage is TRBV2 and J usage is TRBJ1-6, with 12 nucleotides matching TRBD1. CDR1 and CDR2 (germline): SNHLY, FYNNEI. The CDR3 has 16 residues. Germline trimming cut 3 bases from V and 6 bases from J; bases unmatched to any gene: 3. The CDR3 coding sequence is TGTGCCAGCAGTGACGGGACAGGGGGCTTTAATTCACCCCTCCACTTT. It encodes CASSDGTGGFNSPLHF.

The chain employs TRBV6-1 and TRBJ2-7, with D perhaps TRBD2 (5 bases). Germline V gene data show CDR1 as MNHNS and CDR2 as SASEGT. Trimming stripped 2 bases from V and 0 bases from J, with 17 bases between. There are 17 residues in the CDR3. CDR3 in DNA: TGTGCCAGCAGTGAAAGGAGGCAGGCCAGGAGCTCCTACGAGCAGTACTTC. This translates into CASSERRQARSSYEQYF.

This chain links TRBV6-5 with TRBJ1-6; D gene uncertain. The ends were cut back, 5 bases at V and 6 bases at J, with 11 bases in the middle. Germline V gene sequence: CDR1 MNHEY, CDR2 SVGAGI. This CDR3 region has 14 residues. The CDR3 loop reads CASSPGLRNSPLHF. The CDR3 DNA sequence: TGTGCCAGCAGTCCTGGACTGCGTAATTCACCCCTCCACTTT.

The V gene is TRBV5-1, the J gene TRBJ1-5, with 9 bases identical to TRBD1. Germline CDR1 and CDR2: SGHRS and YFSETQ. V trimming: 5 bases; J trimming: 2 bases; junction bases outside the gene matches: 5. The CDR3 is 15 residues long. The CDR3 DNA sequence: TGCGCCAGCAGGCGGACAGGGGAGGGCAATCAGCCCCAGCATTTT. It is translated as CASRRTGEGNQPQHF.

This clone was counted a single time. The chain recombines TRBV29-1 with TRBJ1-5, with TRBD1 matching over 9 bases. CDR3 length: 14 amino acids. V trimming: 6 bases; J trimming: 2 bases; junction bases outside the gene matches: 5. Germline assignment: CDR1 SQVTM and CDR2 ANQGSEA. The CDR3 spells CSVSTGGGNQPQHF. The CDR3 nucleotides are TGCAGCGTATCGACAGGGGGTGGCAATCAGCCCCAGCATTTT. Variable domain in full (rest from reference TRBV29-1 and TRBJ1-5): SAVISQKPSRDICQRGTSLTIQCQVDSQVTMMFWYRQQPGQSLTLIATANQGSEATYESGFVIDKFPISRPNLTFSTLTVSNMSPEDSSIYLCSVSTGGGNQPQHFGDGTRLSIL.

J is TRBJ1-1 and V is TRBV3-1 (or the pseudogene TRBV3-2); possible D gene TRBD1, 5 bases. Per germline, CDR1 LGHDT and CDR2 YNNKEL (reference sequence). This CDR3 contains 14 residues. Trimming removed 1 base from V and 5 bases from J, with 11 bases in between. The CDR3 protein is CASSQGTGGTEAFF. As DNA, the CDR3 is TGTGCCAGCAGCCAAGGGACTGGGGGGACTGAAGCTTTCTTT.

Comment on this clone: At the DNA level, this CDR3 is encoded by other sequences in the same sample as well. The chain is built from TRBV10-3 and TRBJ1-4; TRBD1 aligns across 10 bases. The CDR3 loop spans 13 amino acids. The germline gives CDR1 ENHRY, CDR2 SYGVKD. The ends lost 6 bases at V and 5 bases at J; junction bases unmatched: 0. The CDR3 DNA sequence: TGTGCCATCAGGGGACAGGGGAATGAAAAACTGTTTTTT. Protein product: CAIRGQGNEKLFF.

V and J are TRBV7-9 and TRBJ1-4; a possible D gene is TRBD1 (5 bases). The CDR3 contains 16 residues. Trimming took off 4 bases at V and 4 bases at J, with 16 bases between the two ends. CDR1 is SEHNR, CDR2 FQNEAQ, per germline (reference sequence). CDR3 nucleotides: TGTGCCAGCAGCTCGGGACTTCCGCACCTTAATGAAAAACTGTTTTTT. Translation: CASSSGLPHLNEKLFF.

The chain couples TRBV19 to TRBJ1-2, with D hard to call. The CDR3 is made up of 14 amino acids. Between the trimmed V and J ends, which lost 7 bases and 8 bases, there was a span of 20 bases. The germline V gene has CDR1 LNHDA and CDR2 SQIVND (reference sequence). Here the CDR3 reads CASTASQASWGYTF. DNA for the CDR3: TGTGCCAGTACCGCTAGCCAGGCCTCTTGGGGCTACACCTTC. The full variable domain, completed using reference TRBV19 and TRBJ1-2, is DGGITQSPKYLFRKEGQNVTLSCEQNLNHDAMYWYRQDPGQGLRLIYYSQIVNDFQKGDIAEGYSVSREKKESFPLTVTSAQKNPTAFYLCASTASQASWGYTFGSGTRLTVV.

This clone was seen once. V gene TRBV14 combines with J gene TRBJ2-3, with 7 positions matching TRBD2. V shed 0 bases and J 4 bases; nucleotides not matched to a gene: 7. Germline V gives CDR1 SGHDN, CDR2 FVKESK. The CDR3 runs 16 residues. CDR3 region: CASSQERPTSADTQYF. The CDR3 DNA reads as TGTGCCAGCAGCCAAGAAAGACCAACTAGCGCAGATACGCAGTATTTT. Filled out from reference TRBV14 and TRBJ2-3, the complete variable domain reads EAGVTQFPSHSVIEKGQTVTLRCDPISGHDNLYWYRRVMGKEIKFLLHFVKESKQDESGMPNNRFLAERTGGTYSTLKVQPAELEDSGVYFCASSQERPTSADTQYFGPGTRLTVL.

The chain carries TRBV6-4 and TRBJ2-1, with TRBD1 matching over 10 bases. V was pared by 2 bases and J by 11 bases, with 3 bases of the junction left unmatched. The CDR3 runs to 13 residues. Germline V gene sequence: CDR1 MRHNA, CDR2 SNTAGT. CDR3 region: CASSDQGQGQQFF. The CDR3 DNA reads as TGTGCCAGCAGTGACCAGGGACAGGGGCAGCAGTTCTTC.

The V and J genes are TRBV5-4 and TRBJ2-5, with 13 bases identical to TRBD2. CDR1 SGHNT and CDR2 YYREEE come from the germline V gene (reference sequence). V lost 3 bases to trimming and J lost 2 bases; unmatched junction nucleotides: 4. The CDR3 is 16 residues long. CDR3 coding DNA: TGTGCCAGCAGCTCCCGACTAGCGGGGGGTCAAGAGACCCAGTACTTC. Protein: CASSSRLAGGQETQYF.

V and J are TRBV3-1 (or the pseudogene TRBV3-2) and TRBJ2-5; D is unresolved. Trimming removed 4 bases at V and 5 bases at J, with 17 bases between. This CDR3 comprises 15 residues. CDR1 and CDR2 (germline): LGHDT, YNNKEL (reference sequence). This chain's CDR3 is CASSPRRVSRETQYF. In DNA form, the CDR3 reads TGTGCCAGCAGCCCCCGCCGGGTATCGAGGGAGACCCAGTACTTC.

The chain employs TRBV7-9 and TRBJ2-5, with D tentatively TRBD2 (6 bases). CDR3 length: 14 residues. The V end lost 5 bases, the J end lost 5 bases, and 15 bases lay between the germline ends. Germline CDR1 is SEHNR and CDR2 is FQNEAQ (reference sequence). CDR3 coding DNA: TGTGCCAGCAGCCCCACCCGGGACTTCGAGACCCAGTACTTC. Translating it yields CASSPTRDFETQYF. Based on the CDR3 plus reference TRBV7-9 and TRBJ2-5, the full variable domain is DTGVSQNPRHKITKRGQNVTFRCDPISEHNRLYWYRQTLGQGPEFLTYFQNEAQLEKSRLLSDRFSAERPKGSFSTLEIQRTEQGDSAMYLCASSPTRDFETQYFGPGTRLLVL.

The rearrangement links TRBV2 to TRBJ2-7, with 8 bases matching TRBD1. This CDR3 region has 13 residues. Per germline, CDR1 SNHLY and CDR2 FYNNEI. V lost 6 bases and J lost 2; bases outside the gene matches: 3. CDR3 nucleotide sequence: TGTGCCAGCAGGGGACAGGTTCCCTACGAGCAGTACTTC. This encodes CASRGQVPYEQYF. Complete variable domain (other parts from reference TRBV2 and TRBJ2-7): EPEVTQTPSHQVTQMGQEVILRCVPISNHLYFYWYRQILGQKVEFLVSFYNNEISEKSEIFDDQFSVERPDGSNFTLKIRSTKLEDSAMYFCASRGQVPYEQYFGPGTRLTVT.